The 28 T cell receptor beta chains below come from one sample, sequenced in a study of PD-L1 blockade in urothelial cancer. Produced via immunoSEQ multiplex PCR; TCRdb's table is partial and in-frame only. The sample records some 52,000 clones, 84% being singletons. The material was PBMCs, obtained around atezolizumab (anti-PD-L1) treatment. The receptor source for this set is a man aged 35-49 years with urothelial cancer.

The table lists this clone with many counts. The V call is TRBV9, the J call TRBJ1-2; no clear D. Germline-derived CDR1 and CDR2 are SGDLS and YYNGEE. The germline V and J ends were trimmed by 0 bases and 4 bases, with 7 bases remaining between them. The CDR3 consists of 13 residues. The CDR3 nucleotides are TGTGCCAGCAGCGTAGACGGTTTCTATGGCTACACCTTC. Its protein product is CASSVDGFYGYTF.

Only a few counts were recorded for this clone. V and J are TRBV6-4 and TRBJ2-1, with D uncertain. CDR3 length: 15 residues. Germline V CDR1 and CDR2: MRHNA, SNTAGT. Trimming removed 2 bases from V and 3 bases from J, with 11 bases in between. The CDR3, as DNA: TGTGCCAGCAGTGACGTTTCTAGGAGCTACAATGAGCAGTTCTTC. The encoded protein is CASSDVSRSYNEQFF.

V usage is TRBV10-3 and J usage is TRBJ2-3; 11 bases agree with TRBD2. The germline CDR1 and CDR2 sequences are ENHRY and SYGVKD. J lost 2 bases, V lost 6 bases, and 7 bases had no gene match. This CDR3 is 16 amino acids long. The CDR3 DNA is TGTGCCATCAGGCCAGATAGCGGGGGGGACACAGATACGCAGTATTTT. This encodes CAIRPDSGGDTDTQYF.

The J gene is TRBJ2-2, the V gene TRBV7-2; 12 bases are shared with TRBD1. Germline V gives CDR1 SGHTA, CDR2 FQGNSA. J lost 6 bases, V lost 7 bases, and 9 bases had no gene match. This CDR3 spans 16 amino acids. As DNA, the CDR3 is TGTGCCAGCACCATCCGAGGGACAGGGGGCCCCGGGGAGCTGTTTTTT. Amino acids: CASTIRGTGGPGELFF. The complete variable domain, with remaining parts taken from reference TRBV7-2 and TRBJ2-2, reads GAGVSQSPSNKVTEKGKDVELRCDPISGHTALYWYRQSLGQGLEFLIYFQGNSAPDKSGLPSDRFSAERTGGSVSTLTIQRTQQEDSAVYLCASTIRGTGGPGELFFGEGSRLTVL.

The sample holds one count of this clone. V is TRBV28 and J is TRBJ2-2, with 9 bases aligning to TRBD1. The ends lost 6 bases at V and 7 bases at J; junction bases unmatched: 12. Germline assignment: CDR1 MDHEN and CDR2 SYDVKM. The CDR3 extends over 16 amino acids. The CDR3 spells CASRIPGQGFIGELFF. The CDR3 coding sequence is TGTGCCAGCAGAATCCCGGGACAGGGTTTTATCGGGGAGCTGTTTTTT.

This clone was detected a few times. V and J are TRBV2 and TRBJ1-5; TRBD1 aligns across 9 bases. Germline CDR1 reads SNHLY; CDR2 reads FYNNEI. The junction had 1 base not matched to a gene; V was cut back by 4 bases and J by 3 bases. The CDR3 is 14 amino acids. The CDR3 is CASSGTGVNQPQHF. CDR3 coding DNA: TGTGCCAGCAGTGGGACAGGGGTCAATCAGCCCCAGCATTTT.

The J gene is TRBJ2-2, the V gene TRBV2; a possible D gene is TRBD2 (5 bases). Per germline, CDR1 SNHLY and CDR2 FYNNEI. Trimming pared 4 bases from V and 3 bases from J, leaving 12 bases between. This CDR3 region has 15 residues. CDR3 nucleotides: TGTGCCAGCAGTGTTAAGTCGGGATACACCGGGGAGCTGTTTTTT. It codes for CASSVKSGYTGELFF.

This chain joins TRBV7-2 and TRBJ1-5, with D possibly being TRBD1 (6 bases). Looked up from germline, CDR1 is SGHTA and CDR2 is FQGNSA. The CDR3 has 14 residues. The V and J ends lost 5 bases and 1 base respectively, with 9 bases between them. The DNA of the CDR3 is TGTGCCAGCAGCGGGGGGGCAAGCAATCAGCCCCAGCATTTT. Its translation: CASSGGASNQPQHF.

This chain links TRBV28 with TRBJ1-1; no definite D call. Trimming cost V 3 bases and J 3 bases, with 2 bases left between them. Germline V gene sequence: CDR1 MDHEN, CDR2 SYDVKM. The CDR3 runs 11 residues. In DNA form, the CDR3 reads TGTGCCAGCAGTTTCTACACTGAAGCTTTCTTT. As protein: CASSFYTEAFF.

V usage is TRBV6-5 and J usage is TRBJ2-7, with 8 bases that match TRBD1. Looked up from germline, CDR1 is MNHEY and CDR2 is SVGAGI. The CDR3 spans 14 residues. V dropped 4 bases and J dropped 6; count of bases not matched to a gene: 8. DNA of the CDR3: TGTGCCAGCAGTTCTCGGACAGGGAGGACCGAGCAGTACTTC. It yields the protein CASSSRTGRTEQYF.

The V and J genes are TRBV9 and TRBJ2-3; 11 bases line up with TRBD1. The CDR3 has 16 residues. CDR1 is SGDLS, CDR2 YYNGEE, per germline. V gave up 3 bases and J gave up 7 bases; unmatched junction bases: 10. The CDR3, as DNA: TGTGCCAGCAGCGGATCCGGGACAGGGGGAATGAATACGCAGTATTTT. Translating it yields CASSGSGTGGMNTQYF.

The gene calls are TRBV18 and TRBJ2-7; perhaps TRBD1 as D (6 bases). CDR3 size: 18 residues. The germline CDR1 and CDR2 sequences are KGHSH and LQKENI. With 3 bases removed from V and 2 bases from J, the gap between germline ends came to 23 bases. The CDR3: CASSPSRSTGTPTYEQYF. The CDR3 region has the DNA TGTGCCAGCTCACCCTCAAGAAGTACCGGGACACCTACCTACGAGCAGTACTTC.

This clone turned up a few times. This same CDR3 is encoded by further DNA sequences in the sample. The chain has TRBV27 and TRBJ2-3, with 8 positions matching TRBD2. V was pared by 3 bases and J by 3 bases, with 5 bases of the junction left unmatched. Germline V gene data show CDR1 as MNHEY and CDR2 as SMNVEV (reference sequence). There are 15 residues in the CDR3. The CDR3 sequence is CASSFSGGRTDTQYF. The CDR3 nucleotides are TGTGCCAGCAGTTTTAGTGGCGGGAGGACAGATACGCAGTATTTT.

This chain uses TRBV5-1 with TRBJ2-3, with TRBD2 matching over 9 bases. Trimming at V came to 2 bases and at J to 2 bases, leaving 6 bases not matched to a gene. Germline loops: CDR1 SGHRS, CDR2 YFSETQ. The CDR3 loop spans 16 amino acids. The CDR3 region is CASSFSGSLNTDTQYF. The CDR3 DNA reads as TGCGCCAGCAGCTTTAGCGGGAGTCTCAACACAGATACGCAGTATTTT.

V gene TRBV5-6 combines with J gene TRBJ1-5; 7 nucleotides match TRBD1. J lost 8 bases, V lost 2 bases, and 4 bases had no gene match. This CDR3 has 13 amino acids. In germline, CDR1 is SGHDT, CDR2 YYEEEE. The CDR3 DNA follows: TGTGCCAGCAGCTTACAGGGGCGGGAGCCCCAGCATTTT. It translates to CASSLQGREPQHF.

The CDR3 coding sequence is TGTGCCAGCAGCGAAAACAGGGGGCGTAATGAAAAACTGTTTTTT. Translated, it gives CASSENRGRNEKLFF. V and J are TRBV2 and TRBJ1-4, with TRBD1 matching 9 bases. The CDR3 contains 15 residues. Trimming at V came to 6 bases and at J to 4 bases, leaving 6 bases not matched to a gene. Germline CDR1 reads SNHLY; CDR2 reads FYNNEI.

This clone was detected once. The chain uses TRBV30 and TRBJ1-1; 12 nucleotides agree with TRBD1. The V gene end was trimmed by 4 bases and the J gene end by 6 bases; junction bases not matched to a gene: 6. The CDR3 is 14 residues long. The germline CDR1 and CDR2 sequences are GTSNPN and SVGIG (reference sequence). This chain's CDR3 is CAWIGTGGFSEAFF. The CDR3 DNA follows: TGTGCCTGGATTGGGACAGGGGGCTTTTCTGAAGCTTTCTTT.

This clone was found a few times. The V and J genes are TRBV11-3 and TRBJ2-1, with 7 bases fitting TRBD2. The CDR3 has 14 amino acids. The trim removed 4 bases at V and 9 bases at J, leaving 9 bases unmatched. Germline assignment: CDR1 SGHNT and CDR2 YENEEA. The CDR3 protein is CASSSGLRSSEQFF. As DNA, the CDR3 is TGTGCCAGCAGCTCGGGACTAAGGTCAAGTGAGCAGTTCTTC.

CDR3 protein: CASRADYSSYEQYF. DNA of the CDR3: TGTGCCAGCAGAGCGGACTATAGCTCCTACGAGCAGTACTTC. V and J are TRBV2 and TRBJ2-7; weak D call: TRBD2 (6 bases). The CDR3 spans 14 residues. The ends were cut back, 6 bases at V and 0 bases at J, with 12 bases in the middle. Germline assignment: CDR1 SNHLY and CDR2 FYNNEI.

J is TRBJ2-1 and V is TRBV28, with 7 bases fitting TRBD1. CDR1 MDHEN and CDR2 SYDVKM come from the germline V gene. This CDR3 spans 16 amino acids. Unmatched junction bases numbered 12, after V lost 10 bases and J lost 0 bases. DNA of the CDR3: TGTGCCACCTATACGACAGGGATCGGCTCCTACAATGAGCAGTTCTTC. It is translated as CATYTTGIGSYNEQFF.

The rearrangement links TRBV10-1 to TRBJ2-1, with a weak D call TRBD2 (6 bases). The ends were cut back, 3 bases at V and 5 bases at J, with 14 bases in the middle. The CDR3 extends over 15 amino acids. Germline V gene lookup returns CDR1 WNHNN and CDR2 SYGVQD (reference sequence). CDR3 in DNA: TGCGCCAGCAGTGAAGGTAGTAGCGGACACAATGAGCAGTTCTTC. Its protein is CASSEGSSGHNEQFF.

The V gene is TRBV18, the J gene TRBJ1-2; 7 bases map to TRBD1. Germline V CDR1 and CDR2: KGHSH, LQKENI. The CDR3 covers 15 residues. V lost 2 bases and J lost 2; bases outside the gene matches: 5. CDR3 bases: TGTGCCAGCTCACCAATGGGACAGACGAACTATGGCTACACCTTC. This codes for CASSPMGQTNYGYTF.

This clone was seen more than once but under ten times. The chain joins TRBV28 to TRBJ1-1, with TRBD1 as a possible D gene (5 bases). Germline V gene lookup returns CDR1 MDHEN and CDR2 SYDVKM. CDR3 length equals 15 residues. V gave up 8 bases and J gave up 7 bases, with 23 bases separating them. The CDR3 sequence: CASFPAGPARFEAFF. CDR3 DNA: TGTGCCAGCTTCCCCGCGGGGCCAGCTAGATTTGAAGCTTTCTTT.

This chain connects TRBV18 to TRBJ1-1; D is unclear. The CDR3 has 14 residues. Germline V gives CDR1 KGHSH, CDR2 LQKENI. With 0 bases removed from V and 1 base from J, the gap between germline ends came to 6 bases. The CDR3 spells CASSPPRGNTEAFF. CDR3 nucleotides: TGTGCCAGCTCACCACCGCGAGGGAACACTGAAGCTTTCTTT.

The V and J genes are TRBV18 and TRBJ2-1, with 9 nucleotides matching TRBD2. Germline values: CDR1 KGHSH, CDR2 LQKENI. This CDR3 comprises 15 residues. The J segment lost 5 bases and the V segment lost 3 bases, leaving 5 bases of the junction unmatched. The CDR3 spells CASSPLAGTDNEQFF. The CDR3 DNA sequence: TGTGCCAGCTCACCGCTAGCGGGGACCGACAATGAGCAGTTCTTC. Using reference TRBV18 and TRBJ2-1 for the parts outside the CDR3, the full variable domain is NAGVMQNPRHLVRRRGQEARLRCSPMKGHSHVYWYRQLPEEGLKFMVYLQKENIIDESGMPKERFSAEFPKEGPSILRIQQVVRGDSAAYFCASSPLAGTDNEQFFGPGTRLTVL.

J is TRBJ2-4 and V is TRBV27; 10 bases match TRBD2. CDR1 is MNHEY and CDR2 is SMNVEV in the germline V gene (reference sequence). J gave up 0 bases and V 5 bases, and 7 bases lay outside the gene matches. CDR3 length equals 17 residues. The CDR3 coding sequence is TGTGCCAGCAGTCCTAGCGGGAGTACCCTAGCCAAAAACATTCAGTACTTC. It encodes CASSPSGSTLAKNIQYF.

V gene TRBV9 combines with J gene TRBJ2-3, with D possibly being TRBD2 (5 bases). The CDR3 consists of 16 residues. Trimming removed 4 bases at V and 0 bases at J, with 15 bases between. Germline V lookup: CDR1 SGDLS, CDR2 YYNGEE. CDR3 DNA sequence: TGTGCCAGCAGCCCCCAGGACTTCGTTAGCACAGATACGCAGTATTTT. Its translation is CASSPQDFVSTDTQYF.

This clone was picked up a small number of times. The chain has TRBV5-1 and TRBJ1-1; no reliable D call. The V end lost 2 bases, the J end lost 7 bases, and 18 bases lay between the germline ends. In germline, CDR1 is SGHRS, CDR2 YFSETQ. The CDR3 has 15 residues. The CDR3, as DNA: TGCGCCAGCAGCTTACCAGCAGGCGCGGGCGGTGAAGCTTTCTTT. Translated: CASSLPAGAGGEAFF.